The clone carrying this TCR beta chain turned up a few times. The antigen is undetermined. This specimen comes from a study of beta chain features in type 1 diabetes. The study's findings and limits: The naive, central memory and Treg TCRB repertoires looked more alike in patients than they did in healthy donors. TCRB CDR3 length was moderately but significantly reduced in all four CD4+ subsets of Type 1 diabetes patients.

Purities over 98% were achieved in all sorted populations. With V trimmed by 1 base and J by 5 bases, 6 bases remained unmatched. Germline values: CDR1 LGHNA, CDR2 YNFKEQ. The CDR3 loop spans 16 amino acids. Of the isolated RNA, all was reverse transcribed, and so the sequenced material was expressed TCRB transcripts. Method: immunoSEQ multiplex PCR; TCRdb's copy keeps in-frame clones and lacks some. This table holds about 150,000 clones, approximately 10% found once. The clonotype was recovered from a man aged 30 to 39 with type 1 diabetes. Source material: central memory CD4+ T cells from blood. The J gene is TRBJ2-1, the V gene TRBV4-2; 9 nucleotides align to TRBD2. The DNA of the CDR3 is TGTGCCAGCAGCCAAGTTGCGGCTAGCGGGGACAATGAGCAGTTCTTC. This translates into CASSQVAASGDNEQFF.